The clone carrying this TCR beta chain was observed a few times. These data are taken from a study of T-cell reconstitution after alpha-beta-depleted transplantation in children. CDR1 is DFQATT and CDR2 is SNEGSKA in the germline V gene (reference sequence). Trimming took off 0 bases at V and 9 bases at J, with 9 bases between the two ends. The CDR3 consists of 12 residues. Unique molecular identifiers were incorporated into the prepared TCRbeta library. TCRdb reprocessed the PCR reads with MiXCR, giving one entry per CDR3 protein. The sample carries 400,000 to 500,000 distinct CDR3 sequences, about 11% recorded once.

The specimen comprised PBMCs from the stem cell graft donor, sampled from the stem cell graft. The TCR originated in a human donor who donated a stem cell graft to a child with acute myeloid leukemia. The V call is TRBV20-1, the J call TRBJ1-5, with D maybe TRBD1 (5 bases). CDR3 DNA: TGCAGTGCTAGAGATCAGGGAGGGCCCCAGCATTTT. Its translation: CSARDQGGPQHF.